A selection of T cell receptor beta chains follows, all from one sample in a study of blood T cell repertoires in COVID-19. The repertoire was sequenced with immunoSEQ multiplex PCR; TCRdb's copy has only in-frame clones and lacks some. Of approximately 100,000 clones in the sample, 75% to 90% were seen once. Source material: peripheral blood. These TCRs come from a human donor with acute or convalescent COVID-19. The donor label of this sample is uncertain. Both conserved end residues are part of each CDR3. D genes are given only for firm matches. Rows may omit the clone size; those that give it use once, few, many or a size class.

TRBV5-1,TRBJ1-1,NA,NA,TGCGCCAGCAGCTCCCATACAGGGTCCACTGAAGCTTTCTTT,CASSSHTGSTEAFF
TRBV24-1,TRBJ2-4,NA,TRBD2,TGTGCCACCAGTGATTCGGGGACGGTCGGGGGGAAGTACTTC,CATSDSGTVGGKYF
TRBV9,TRBJ1-1,NA,NA,TGTGCCAGCAGCGTAGCAGGGAACACTGAAGCTTTCTTT,CASSVAGNTEAFF
TRBV9,TRBJ1-3,NA,NA,TGTGCCAGCGGGCCCGGGGGGAGTAGAGGAAACACCATATATTTT,CASGPGGSRGNTIYF
TRBV19,TRBJ1-5,few,TRBD1,TGTGCCAGTATGACAGGGGTGGGTCAGCCCCAGCATTTT,CASMTGVGQPQHF
TRBV5-1,TRBJ1-2,few,TRBD1,TGCGCCAGCAGGGACGGGACAGGGCCAGATGGCTACACCTTC,CASRDGTGPDGYTF
TRBV2,TRBJ2-3,NA,TRBD1,TGTGCCAGCGGGGACAGGGTCGAAGCAGATACGCAGTATTTT,CASGDRVEADTQYF
TRBV6-1,TRBJ1-1,NA,NA,TGTGCCAGCAGTGAACCTAGATTGAACACTGAAGCTTTCTTT,CASSEPRLNTEAFF
TRBV7-2,TRBJ2-1,NA,NA,TGTGCCAGCAGCTTATTGGGAGGCTCCTACAATGAGCAGTTCTTC,CASSLLGGSYNEQFF
TRBV9,TRBJ2-2,once,TRBD2,TGTGCCAGCAGCATAGGACTAGCGGGAGTGGGCGGGGAGCTGTTTTTT,CASSIGLAGVGGELFF
TRBV3-1/TRBV3-2,TRBJ2-1,once,TRBD2,TGTGCCAGCAGCCCGTTAGGACTAGCGGAGAAGAATGAGCAGTTCTTC,CASSPLGLAEKNEQFF
TRBV5-4,TRBJ1-3,NA,TRBD1,TGTGCCAGCAGCCGGACAGGATCCTCTGGAAACACCATATATTTT,CASSRTGSSGNTIYF
TRBV19,TRBJ1-2,NA,TRBD1,TGTGCCAGTAGTACACAGGGGGAATGGTATGGCTACACCTTC,CASSTQGEWYGYTF
TRBV6-5,TRBJ1-1,NA,TRBD1,TGTGCCAGCAGTTACTCGGACAGGGCAACTGAAGCTTTCTTT,CASSYSDRATEAFF
TRBV9,TRBJ2-1,NA,TRBD1,TGTGCCAGCAGTGTGACAGGGGTTTCCTACAATGAGCAGTTCTTC,CASSVTGVSYNEQFF
TRBV30,TRBJ1-2,once,NA,TGTGCCTGGAGTGTAAGAGGGGGGGTTGGCTACACCTTC,CAWSVRGGVGYTF
TRBV3-1/TRBV3-2,TRBJ2-7,NA,TRBD1,TGTGCCAGCAGCCGGGTGGGACAGGGCCTTTACGAGCAGTACTTC,CASSRVGQGLYEQYF
TRBV10-3,TRBJ1-1,NA,NA,TGTGCCATCAGTGCAGGGTTGGACACTGAAGCTTTCTTT,CAISAGLDTEAFF
TRBV4-3,TRBJ2-3,NA,TRBD2,TGCGCCAGCAGCCAGGGACTAGCGGGGGGGTTAGATACGCAGTATTTT,CASSQGLAGGLDTQYF
TRBV5-1,TRBJ1-1,NA,TRBD1,TGCGCCAGCAGCATAAGGACAGGGGGTGAAGCTTTCTTT,CASSIRTGGEAFF
TRBV3-1/TRBV3-2,TRBJ1-1,NA,TRBD1,TGTGCCAGCAGCCAGACAGGGGGACTGAACACTGAAGCTTTCTTT,CASSQTGGLNTEAFF
TRBV19,TRBJ1-6,NA,TRBD1,TGTGCCAGTGGCGGGACAGGGAATTCACCCCTCCACTTT,CASGGTGNSPLHF
TRBV3-1/TRBV3-2,TRBJ1-6,NA,NA,TGTGCCACCCCCACAGGGTGCTTTTCACCCCTCCACTTT,CATPTGCFSPLHF
TRBV7-3,TRBJ1-1,NA,TRBD1,TGTGCCAGCAGCCAAACTGGGACAGGGAACACTGAAGCTTTCTTT,CASSQTGTGNTEAFF
TRBV11-1,TRBJ2-1,NA,NA,TGTGCCAGCAGCTCTTCCTTAACGGGAGCTGGCAATGAGCAGTTCTTC,CASSSSLTGAGNEQFF
TRBV28,TRBJ2-1,NA,NA,TGTGCCAGCAGGACGGACTATGAGCAGTTCTTC,CASRTDYEQFF
TRBV5-1,TRBJ2-7,NA,NA,TGCGCCAGCAGCTTTGGCGCGGCCTCCTACGAGCAGTACTTC,CASSFGAASYEQYF
TRBV19,TRBJ2-1,NA,TRBD1,TGTGCCAGTAGTATGAGATTAGACAGGGGTAATGAGCAGTTCTTC,CASSMRLDRGNEQFF
TRBV9,TRBJ2-3,NA,NA,TGTGCCAGCAGCGTAGCTGTGGGGGGGCCTGCAGATACGCAGTATTTT,CASSVAVGGPADTQYF
TRBV7-9,TRBJ1-1,NA,NA,TGTGCCAGCAGCCCTGGCAGTCAATACACTGAAGCTTTCTTT,CASSPGSQYTEAFF
TRBV2,TRBJ2-5,NA,NA,TGTGCCAGCAGGAGAGGCCGAAGCTCTCCGGTGGAGACCCAGTACTTC,CASRRGRSSPVETQYF
TRBV6-2/TRBV6-3,TRBJ2-7,NA,NA,TGTGCCAGCAGTTATCCCACCCGGAGGAGTTGGGCAGGGGCCTACGAGCAGTACTTC,CASSYPTRRSWAGAYEQYF
TRBV12-3/TRBV12-4,TRBJ2-5,once,NA,TGTGCCAGCAACTGGGACACGCAAGAGACCCAGTACTTC,CASNWDTQETQYF
TRBV27,TRBJ2-7,NA,TRBD2,TGTGCCAGCAGTTTAAACGGACTAGCGGGAGGGAATTCCTACGAGCAGTACTTC,CASSLNGLAGGNSYEQYF
TRBV7-2,TRBJ1-1,NA,NA,TGTGCCAGCAGCGCTCCCTTGGGGCGCGTAGCTTTCTTT,CASSAPLGRVAFF
TRBV29-1,TRBJ1-2,NA,NA,TGCAGCGTTGGGGCAGGGATGTATGGCTACACCTTC,CSVGAGMYGYTF
TRBV28,TRBJ2-7,NA,TRBD2,TGTGCCAGCTTGGGAGGGAGGACCTACGAGCAGTACTTC,CASLGGRTYEQYF
TRBV6-2/TRBV6-3,TRBJ2-7,NA,NA,TGTGCCAGCAGTTACCTTCCCAGGGCACGCGAGGACGAGCAGTACTTC,CASSYLPRAREDEQYF
TRBV18,TRBJ2-3,NA,TRBD1,TGTGCCAGCTCCCCCGGACAGGCCAGGGATACGCAGTATTTT,CASSPGQARDTQYF